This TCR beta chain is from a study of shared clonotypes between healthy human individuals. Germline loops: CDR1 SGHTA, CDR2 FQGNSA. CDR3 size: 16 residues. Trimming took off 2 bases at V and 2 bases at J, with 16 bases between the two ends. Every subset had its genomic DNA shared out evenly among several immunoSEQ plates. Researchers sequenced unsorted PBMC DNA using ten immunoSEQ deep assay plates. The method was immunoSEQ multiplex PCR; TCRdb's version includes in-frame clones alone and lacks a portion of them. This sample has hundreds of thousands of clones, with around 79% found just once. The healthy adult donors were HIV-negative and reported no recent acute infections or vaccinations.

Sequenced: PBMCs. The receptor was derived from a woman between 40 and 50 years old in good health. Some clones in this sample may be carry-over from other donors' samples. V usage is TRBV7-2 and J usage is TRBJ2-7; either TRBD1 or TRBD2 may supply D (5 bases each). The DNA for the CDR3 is TGTGCCAGCAGCTTATGGCCGAGGGGAAAGGCCTACGAGCAGTACTTC. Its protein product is CASSLWPRGKAYEQYF.